The TCR beta chain described here comes from a study of response to subunit inactivated influenza vaccine. This clonotype was recorded a few times. The V end was cut by 5 bases, the J end by 11 bases, with 16 bases between. Germline values: CDR1 MDHEN, CDR2 SYDVKM. This CDR3 region has 14 residues. In TCRdb, the RT-PCR reads were re-called with MiXCR into one record per CDR3 protein. This sample carries just under 550,000 distinct CDR3 sequences, under 30% of them seen once, and the ten largest clones take 2.8%. The sample was also reused in another study, on T cells expressing NK-cell markers. That source adds: Researchers built TCR beta cDNA using 5'RACE template switching with UMIs. The contribution of dominant NKG2C+ clonotypes to CD8+ T cells in a handful of donors was roughly 1.0-7.5%. These clonotypes also led the CD3+CD56-NKG2C+ fraction in a few donors. Expanded NKG2C+ T cell clones were not confirmed as HCMV-specific.

This TCR came from a man aged 45-60 years who received an inactivated influenza vaccine. The sample consisted of CD4+ T cells sorted from PBMCs, taken 11 to 12 days after vaccination. The chain uses TRBV28 and TRBJ2-6; possibly TRBD1 or TRBD2 for D (5 bases each). In DNA form, the CDR3 reads TGTGCCAGCAGTCTTTCGGGACGTTATGACGTCCTGACTTTC. Translated, it gives CASSLSGRYDVLTF.